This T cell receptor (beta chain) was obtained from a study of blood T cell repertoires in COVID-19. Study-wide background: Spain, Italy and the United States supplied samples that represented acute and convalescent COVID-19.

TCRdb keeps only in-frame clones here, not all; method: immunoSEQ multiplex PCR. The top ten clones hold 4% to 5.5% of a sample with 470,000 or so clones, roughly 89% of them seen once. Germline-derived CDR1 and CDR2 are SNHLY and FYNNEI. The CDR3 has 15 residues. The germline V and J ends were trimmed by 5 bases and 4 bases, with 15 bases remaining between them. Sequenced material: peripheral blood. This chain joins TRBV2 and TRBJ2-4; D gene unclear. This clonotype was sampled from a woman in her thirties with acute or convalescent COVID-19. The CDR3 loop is CASSTSGVAKNIQYF. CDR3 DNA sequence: TGTGCCAGCAGTACCTCGGGTGTAGCTAAAAACATTCAGTACTTC. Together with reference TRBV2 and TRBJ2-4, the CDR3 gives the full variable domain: EPEVTQTPSHQVTQMGQEVILRCVPISNHLYFYWYRQILGQKVEFLVSFYNNEISEKSEIFDDQFSVERPDGSNFTLKIRSTKLEDSAMYFCASSTSGVAKNIQYFGAGTRLSVL.